The 21 T cell receptor beta chains reported below all come from one sample, sequenced in a study of T cells expressing NK-cell markers. TCRdb reanalyzed the 5' RACE reads and collapses them to one entry per CDR3 protein, without DNA. Recorded for this sample: about 460,000 distinct CDR3 sequences. Sequenced: blood T cells: a sorted CD56 or NKG2C T cell subset, CD4+ or CD8+ T cells, or bulk PBMC T cells (not recorded which). These receptor sequences come from a woman aged 45-65 years in good health.

The genes are TRBV27 and TRBJ1-4; no DNA is available, so the TRBD1 call from TCRdb remains unchecked. This CDR3 contains 15 residues. Germline V lookup: CDR1 MNHEY, CDR2 SMNVEV (reference sequence). The CDR3 protein is CASSLRDRVHEKLFF.

V and J are TRBV4-1 and TRBJ2-7; TCRdb selects TRBD1, and the lack of DNA leaves this call unchecked. The CDR3 extends over 14 amino acids. Germline V gene sequence: CDR1 MGHRA, CDR2 YSYEKL. This CDR3 reads CASSPAPPLYEQYF.

The chain recombines TRBV6-5 with TRBJ2-7; TCRdb returns TRBD2, unconfirmable since there is no DNA. Germline V gene sequence: CDR1 MNHEY, CDR2 SVGAGI. CDR3 length equals 13 residues. This CDR3 is CASSGGLHYEQYF.

J is TRBJ2-3 and V is TRBV4-1; TCRdb gives TRBD1 as the D gene, but with no DNA this cannot be confirmed. The CDR3 sequence is 15 residues long. Germline V CDR1 and CDR2: MGHRA, YSYEKL. The CDR3 region is CASRGWRTSTDTQYF.

This rearrangement joins TRBV9 to TRBJ1-5; TCRdb's D gene call, TRBD1, goes unchecked for lack of DNA. The germline CDR1 and CDR2 sequences are SGDLS and YYNGEE. This CDR3 spans 13 amino acids. The CDR3 protein is CASAGAAGQPQHF.

V usage is TRBV7-9 and J usage is TRBJ2-1; TCRdb gives TRBD1 as the D gene, but with no DNA this cannot be confirmed. CDR1 is SEHNR, CDR2 FQNEAQ, per germline (reference sequence). This CDR3 contains 16 residues. CDR3 sequence reads: CASSPGYARMLNEQFF. Drawing the rest from reference TRBV7-9 and TRBJ2-1, the complete variable domain is DTGVSQNPRHKITKRGQNVTFRCDPISEHNRLYWYRQTLGQGPEFLTYFQNEAQLEKSRLLSDRFSAERPKGSFSTLEIQRTEQGDSAMYLCASSPGYARMLNEQFFGPGTRLTVL.

V usage is TRBV28 and J usage is TRBJ2-1; as DNA is missing, the TRBD2 call by TCRdb cannot be tested. The CDR3 is 14 residues long. Germline-derived CDR1 and CDR2 are MDHEN and SYDVKM. CDR3: CASSLFWGPNEQFF.

J is TRBJ2-3 and V is TRBV12-3 or TRBV12-4; with no DNA, the TCRdb D assignment of TRBD1 cannot be verified. The CDR3 is made up of 19 amino acids. CDR3 residues: CASSFRREYGRDSTDTQYF.

The J gene is TRBJ1-2, the V gene TRBV11-2; the TCRdb call, TRBD1, lacks DNA for checking. The CDR3 runs 12 residues. Germline-derived CDR1 and CDR2 are SGHAT and FQNNGV. The CDR3 here is CASSITGRGYTF.

The chain recombines TRBV9 with TRBJ2-1; TCRdb's D call of TRBD1 is untestable without DNA. This CDR3 spans 16 amino acids. Germline-derived CDR1 and CDR2 are SGDLS and YYNGEE. The CDR3 is CASSVVGLGSHNEQFF.

V is TRBV6-5 and J is TRBJ1-1; TCRdb's D gene call, TRBD1, goes unchecked for lack of DNA. Germline V gives CDR1 MNHEY, CDR2 SVGAGI. The length of the CDR3 is 15 residues. Here the CDR3 reads CASSAPIGGNTEAFF.

The rearrangement joins TRBV21-1 to TRBJ2-1; TCRdb gives TRBD1 as the D gene, but with no DNA this cannot be confirmed. TRBV21-1 represents a pseudogene. CDR3 length: 16 amino acids. This CDR3 reads CASGHRGRIFVNEQFF.

The chain is built from TRBV7-2 and TRBJ1-5; TCRdb reports TRBD1, a call that lacks DNA to check it against. CDR1 is SGHTA and CDR2 is FQGNSA in the germline V gene. The CDR3 spans 16 residues. The CDR3 sequence is CASSQGQGAWNQPQHF. Complete variable domain (other parts from reference TRBV7-2 and TRBJ1-5): GAGVSQSPSNKVTEKGKDVELRCDPISGHTALYWYRQSLGQGLEFLIYFQGNSAPDKSGLPSDRFSAERTGGSVSTLTIQRTQQEDSAVYLCASSQGQGAWNQPQHFGDGTRLSIL.

V usage is TRBV21-1 and J usage is TRBJ2-7; TCRdb picks TRBD2, but there is no DNA to check that call. TRBV21-1 is given as a pseudogene. The CDR3 is 15 residues long. CDR3 region: CASGSGASGSYEQYF.

V usage is TRBV10-3 and J usage is TRBJ1-2; checking the TCRdb D call of TRBD1 is not possible without DNA. The CDR3 is 12 amino acids. Germline V gene sequence: CDR1 ENHRY, CDR2 SYGVKD. The CDR3 loop is CAISGPGIGYTF.

This chain connects TRBV5-1 to TRBJ2-3; the D call of TRBD1 rests on TCRdb alone, since no DNA is present to check it. CDR3 length equals 14 residues. Germline V lookup: CDR1 SGHRS, CDR2 YFSETQ. The CDR3: CASTSTGGTDTQYF.

The rearrangement uses TRBV21-1 and TRBJ2-7; TCRdb's assignment of TRBD1 cannot be checked, as there is no DNA. TRBV21-1 is tagged as a pseudogene. This CDR3 region has 14 residues. The CDR3 spells CASTPGQGTYEQYF.

The chain recombines TRBV10-2 with TRBJ2-5. The CDR3 covers 14 residues. Germline V gene lookup returns CDR1 WSHSY and CDR2 SAAADI. The CDR3 spells CASSTTAIGETQYF.

The genes are TRBV2 and TRBJ1-2. CDR1 SNHLY and CDR2 FYNNEI come from the germline V gene. This CDR3 region has 14 residues. This chain's CDR3 is CASRDLQPHYGNTF.

This chain joins TRBV19 and TRBJ2-6. The CDR3 length is 13 residues. Germline-derived CDR1 and CDR2 are LNHDA and SQIVND (reference sequence). The CDR3 spells CASSIGGSNVLTF. The full variable domain, rest sourced from reference TRBV19 and TRBJ2-6, is DGGITQSPKYLFRKEGQNVTLSCEQNLNHDAMYWYRQDPGQGLRLIYYSQIVNDFQKGDIAEGYSVSREKKESFPLTVTSAQKNPTAFYLCASSIGGSNVLTFGAGSRLTVL.

The CDR3 is CASSLAGGVASNEQFF. This chain uses TRBV7-2 with TRBJ2-1; lacking DNA, the TRBD1 call made by TCRdb goes unchecked. Looked up from germline, CDR1 is SGHTA and CDR2 is FQGNSA. The CDR3 sequence is 16 residues long.